Listed below are T cell receptor beta chains from one sample, sequenced in a study of graft-versus-host responses after intestinal transplantation. Method: immunoSEQ multiplex PCR; TCRdb's copy keeps in-frame clones and lacks some. The sample holds tens of thousands of clones; 89% are singletons and the top ten take 0.55% to 0.8%. Their antigens remain unidentified. The specimen was unstimulated CD4+ T cells sorted from spleen or lymph node cells, collected before transplant. These receptors were collected from a human donor who was the organ donor for an intestinal transplant. Each CDR3 is given with its conserved first and last residue. The order of the fields is D gene, clone size, V gene, J gene, CDR3 protein, CDR3 DNA. D genes are given only for firm matches. The size field is filled for only some rows; it gives once, few, many or a size class.

d_gene: -
abundance: -
v_gene: TRBV2
j_gene: TRBJ1-1
CDR3aa: CASSEELLNTEAFF
CDR3nt: TGTGCCAGCAGTGAAGAGCTACTTAACACTGAAGCTTTCTTT

d_gene: -
abundance: -
v_gene: TRBV5-6
j_gene: TRBJ2-5
CDR3aa: CASSLAAGYQETQYF
CDR3nt: TGTGCCAGCAGCTTGGCAGCAGGGTACCAAGAGACCCAGTACTTC

d_gene: -
abundance: -
v_gene: TRBV6-6
j_gene: TRBJ2-1
CDR3aa: CASSYGGAGNEQFF
CDR3nt: TGTGCCAGCAGTTACGGGGGGGCGGGCAATGAGCAGTTCTTC

d_gene: -
abundance: -
v_gene: TRBV2
j_gene: TRBJ2-3
CDR3aa: CASSLRRAGSTDTQYF
CDR3nt: TGTGCCAGCAGTTTGAGGAGGGCAGGGAGCACAGATACGCAGTATTTT

d_gene: -
abundance: -
v_gene: TRBV20-1
j_gene: TRBJ2-1
CDR3aa: CSASRGEQFF
CDR3nt: TGCAGTGCTAGTAGGGGTGAGCAGTTCTTC

d_gene: TRBD1
abundance: -
v_gene: TRBV28
j_gene: TRBJ1-1
CDR3aa: CASRGGQPKAFF
CDR3nt: TGTGCCAGCAGAGGGGGACAGCCTAAAGCTTTCTTT

d_gene: TRBD1
abundance: -
v_gene: TRBV12-5
j_gene: TRBJ1-3
CDR3aa: CASGLVLSRTGDSGNTIYF
CDR3nt: TGTGCTAGTGGTTTGGTATTGAGCCGGACAGGGGATTCTGGAAACACCATATATTTT

d_gene: TRBD1
abundance: once
v_gene: TRBV28
j_gene: TRBJ1-5
CDR3aa: CASSETGGTSQPQHF
CDR3nt: TGTGCCAGCAGTGAAACAGGGGGAACGAGTCAGCCCCAGCATTTT

d_gene: TRBD1
abundance: -
v_gene: TRBV4-1
j_gene: TRBJ2-7
CDR3aa: CASSQGDRVWNEQYF
CDR3nt: TGCGCCAGCAGCCAAGGGGACAGGGTCTGGAACGAGCAGTACTTC

d_gene: TRBD2
abundance: -
v_gene: TRBV13
j_gene: TRBJ2-1
CDR3aa: CASSLEAGLSYNEQFF
CDR3nt: TGTGCCAGCAGCTTAGAAGCGGGACTCTCCTACAATGAGCAGTTCTTC

d_gene: TRBD2
abundance: -
v_gene: TRBV7-3
j_gene: TRBJ2-3
CDR3aa: CASSLTSGGTDTQYF
CDR3nt: TGTGCCAGCAGCCTGACTAGCGGGGGCACAGATACGCAGTATTTT

d_gene: -
abundance: -
v_gene: TRBV7-9
j_gene: TRBJ2-1
CDR3aa: CASSITTGANEQFF
CDR3nt: TGTGCCAGCAGCATTACCACAGGAGCAAATGAGCAGTTCTTC

d_gene: TRBD1
abundance: -
v_gene: TRBV30
j_gene: TRBJ1-1
CDR3aa: CAWHRGNTEAFF
CDR3nt: TGTGCCTGGCACAGGGGGAACACTGAAGCTTTCTTT

d_gene: -
abundance: -
v_gene: TRBV27
j_gene: TRBJ2-1
CDR3aa: CASTTSEQFF
CDR3nt: TGTGCCAGCACTACCTCTGAGCAGTTCTTC

d_gene: TRBD2
abundance: -
v_gene: TRBV2
j_gene: TRBJ2-7
CDR3aa: CASSEGGTISFEQYF
CDR3nt: TGTGCCAGCAGTGAAGGAGGGACTATTTCCTTCGAGCAGTACTTC

d_gene: -
abundance: -
v_gene: TRBV13
j_gene: TRBJ1-6
CDR3aa: CASRIFTGYNSPLHF
CDR3nt: TGTGCCAGCAGGATCTTTACAGGGTATAATTCACCCCTCCACTTT

d_gene: -
abundance: -
v_gene: TRBV7-3
j_gene: TRBJ1-2
CDR3aa: CASSPSWAGTEGYTF
CDR3nt: TGTGCCAGCAGCCCATCCTGGGCGGGGACGGAGGGCTACACCTTC

d_gene: -
abundance: -
v_gene: TRBV28
j_gene: TRBJ2-3
CDR3aa: CASSPLFELRDTQYF
CDR3nt: TGTGCCAGCAGTCCACTCTTCGAATTACGAGATACGCAGTATTTT

d_gene: TRBD2
abundance: -
v_gene: TRBV19
j_gene: TRBJ2-1
CDR3aa: CASSVRPGGGHEQFF
CDR3nt: TGTGCCAGTAGTGTTCGGCCGGGAGGGGGACATGAGCAGTTCTTC

d_gene: -
abundance: -
v_gene: TRBV30
j_gene: TRBJ2-3
CDR3aa: CAWRTRTRGGPDTQYF
CDR3nt: TGTGCCTGGAGAACGAGGACCAGGGGAGGGCCAGATACGCAGTATTTT

d_gene: -
abundance: -
v_gene: TRBV5-1
j_gene: TRBJ2-1
CDR3aa: CASSKSTNEQFF
CDR3nt: TGCGCCAGCAGCAAGTCTACCAATGAGCAGTTCTTC

d_gene: TRBD1
abundance: -
v_gene: TRBV7-7
j_gene: TRBJ2-5
CDR3aa: CASSSPGQGATQYF
CDR3nt: TGTGCTAGCAGCTCACCGGGACAGGGGGCGACCCAGTACTTC

d_gene: -
abundance: -
v_gene: TRBV5-5
j_gene: TRBJ1-5
CDR3aa: CASSLLSGHESNQPQHF
CDR3nt: TGTGCCAGCAGCCTACTTTCTGGACACGAAAGCAATCAGCCCCAGCATTTT

d_gene: -
abundance: -
v_gene: TRBV6-5
j_gene: TRBJ2-3
CDR3aa: CASSGPGAQYF
CDR3nt: TGTGCCAGCAGCGGGCCGGGGGCGCAGTATTTT

d_gene: TRBD2
abundance: -
v_gene: TRBV5-8
j_gene: TRBJ2-3
CDR3aa: CASSPPWGLAGGEGTDTQYF
CDR3nt: TGTGCCAGCAGCCCCCCCTGGGGACTAGCGGGAGGTGAGGGCACAGATACGCAGTATTTT

d_gene: TRBD1
abundance: -
v_gene: TRBV6-5
j_gene: TRBJ1-3
CDR3aa: CASSTGGTRNTIYF
CDR3nt: TGTGCCAGCAGTACAGGGGGCACTAGAAACACCATATATTTT

d_gene: TRBD2
abundance: -
v_gene: TRBV5-4
j_gene: TRBJ2-1
CDR3aa: CASSLRTSGAGNEQFF
CDR3nt: TGTGCCAGCAGCTTGCGGACTAGCGGGGCCGGGAATGAGCAGTTCTTC

d_gene: TRBD2
abundance: -
v_gene: TRBV6-1
j_gene: TRBJ2-3
CDR3aa: CASSGLAGVTDTQYF
CDR3nt: TGTGCCAGCAGCGGGCTAGCGGGAGTAACAGATACGCAGTATTTT

d_gene: -
abundance: -
v_gene: TRBV4-2
j_gene: TRBJ2-3
CDR3aa: CASSQAPGTDTQYF
CDR3nt: TGTGCCAGCAGCCAAGCCCCTGGCACAGATACGCAGTATTTT

d_gene: -
abundance: -
v_gene: TRBV7-2
j_gene: TRBJ2-2
CDR3aa: CATGRGGWTGELFF
CDR3nt: TGTGCCACGGGAAGGGGGGGATGGACCGGGGAGCTGTTTTTT

d_gene: -
abundance: -
v_gene: TRBV5-1
j_gene: TRBJ1-1
CDR3aa: CASLGGRDTEAFF
CDR3nt: TGCGCCAGCCTGGGGGGGAGAGACACTGAAGCTTTCTTT

d_gene: -
abundance: -
v_gene: TRBV2
j_gene: TRBJ1-4
CDR3aa: CASKGVGNEKLFF
CDR3nt: TGTGCCAGCAAGGGGGTGGGTAATGAAAAACTGTTTTTT

d_gene: -
abundance: -
v_gene: TRBV28
j_gene: TRBJ2-7
CDR3aa: CASSLIRGEEQYF
CDR3nt: TGTGCCAGCAGTTTAATAAGGGGTGAGGAGCAGTACTTC

d_gene: -
abundance: once
v_gene: TRBV28
j_gene: TRBJ1-3
CDR3aa: CASSLGSRDYTIYF
CDR3nt: TGTGCCAGCAGTTTAGGTTCCAGGGACTACACCATATATTTT

d_gene: -
abundance: -
v_gene: TRBV27
j_gene: TRBJ2-7
CDR3aa: CASSRRGTYEQYF
CDR3nt: TGTGCCAGCAGTCGACGGGGGACCTACGAGCAGTACTTC

d_gene: TRBD2
abundance: -
v_gene: TRBV5-4
j_gene: TRBJ2-2
CDR3aa: CASTPVQRGANTGELFF
CDR3nt: TGTGCCAGCACCCCCGTCCAGCGGGGCGCGAACACCGGGGAGTTGTTTTTT

d_gene: -
abundance: -
v_gene: TRBV30
j_gene: TRBJ2-5
CDR3aa: CAWRIQGQGETQYF
CDR3nt: TGTGCCTGGAGGATCCAGGGGCAGGGTGAGACCCAGTACTTC

d_gene: TRBD2
abundance: -
v_gene: TRBV7-6
j_gene: TRBJ2-1
CDR3aa: CASSLALLAGVSHNEQFF
CDR3nt: TGTGCCAGCAGCCTGGCTCTACTAGCGGGAGTTTCGCACAATGAGCAGTTCTTC